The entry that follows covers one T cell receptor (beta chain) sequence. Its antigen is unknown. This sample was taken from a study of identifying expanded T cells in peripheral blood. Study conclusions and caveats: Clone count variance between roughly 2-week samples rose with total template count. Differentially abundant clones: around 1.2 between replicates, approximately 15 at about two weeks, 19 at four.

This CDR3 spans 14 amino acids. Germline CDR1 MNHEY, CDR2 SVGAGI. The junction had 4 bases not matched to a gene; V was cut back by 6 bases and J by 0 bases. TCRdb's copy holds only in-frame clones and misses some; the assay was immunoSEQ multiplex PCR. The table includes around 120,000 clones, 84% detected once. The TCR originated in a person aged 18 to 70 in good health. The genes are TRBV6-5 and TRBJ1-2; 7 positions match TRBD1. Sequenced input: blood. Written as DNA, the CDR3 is TGTGCCAGCAGCCACAGGGGTTCTAACTATGGCTACACCTTC. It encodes CASSHRGSNYGYTF.